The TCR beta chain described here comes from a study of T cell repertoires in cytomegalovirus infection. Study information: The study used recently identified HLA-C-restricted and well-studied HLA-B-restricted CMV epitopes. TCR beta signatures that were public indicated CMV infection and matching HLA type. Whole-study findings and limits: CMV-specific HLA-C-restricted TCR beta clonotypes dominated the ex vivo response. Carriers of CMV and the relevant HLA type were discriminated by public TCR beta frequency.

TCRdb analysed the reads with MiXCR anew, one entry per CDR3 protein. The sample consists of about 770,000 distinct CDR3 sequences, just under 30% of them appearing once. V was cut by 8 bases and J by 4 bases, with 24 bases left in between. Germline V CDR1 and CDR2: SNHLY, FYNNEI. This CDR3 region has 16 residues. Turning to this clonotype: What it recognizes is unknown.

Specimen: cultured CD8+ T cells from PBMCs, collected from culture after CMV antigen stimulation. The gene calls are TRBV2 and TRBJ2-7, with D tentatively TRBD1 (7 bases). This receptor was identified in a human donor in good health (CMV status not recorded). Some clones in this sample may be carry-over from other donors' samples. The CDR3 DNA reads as TGTGCCAGCGGAAAACTCAGGGGGGCCGGAGAATACGAGCAGTACTTC. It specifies CASGKLRGAGEYEQYF.